Listed here is a single T cell receptor (beta chain). Its antigen remains unknown. CDR3 length equals 14 residues. The germline V gene encodes CDR1 KGHDR and CDR2 SFDVKD. Trimming removed 4 bases from V and 4 bases from J, with 12 bases in between. This library used roughly 0.4 ug RNA and molecular barcoded adaptors spanning alpha/delta and beta/gamma chains. TCRdb analysed the reads with MiXCR anew, one entry per CDR3 protein. Of tens of thousands of distinct CDR3 sequences detected, about 20% appear once; the ten largest clones hold approximately 18%. Sampling of bone marrow took place during active disease in every patient. This record belongs to a study of read filtering for tumor transcriptome and immune sequencing. Study information: By R-ISS, stages I, II and III held approximately 8, 16 and 7 patients. Findings and caveats of the study: In IR-seq, single-read clonotypes were around four fifths of clonotypes but around 3.5% of reads.

Material: a population of CD138-negative cells sorted from bone marrow. The V call is TRBV24-1, the J call TRBJ2-5; possible D gene TRBD1, 5 bases. The TCR was taken from a donor at least 40 years old with multiple myeloma. CDR3 in amino acids: CATSDPDSGETQYF. CDR3 sequence (DNA): TGTGCCACCAGTGACCCCGACAGTGGAGAGACCCAGTACTTC.